This TCR beta chain was obtained from a study of T cells in localized non-small cell lung cancer (dated by TCRdb to the early 2020s). About the full investigation: The study analyzed T cell repertoires of hundreds of early-stage NSCLC patients, comparing tumors and uninvolved tumor-adjacent lungs. The cohort was made up of around 220 treatment-naive NSCLC patients whose localized lung tumors had been resected. NSCLC patients had a mean age of roughly 66 years, and around 140 were male and around 110 female. Overall results and qualifications from the work: Higher blood T cell density associated with longer overall survival, while higher adjacent-lung clonality associated with shorter survival. Since the design was exploratory, TCR variables were selected using unadjusted p-values with no false-discovery rate correction. Uninvolved tumor-adjacent lung showed the highest T cell clonality, higher than tumor, which suggests more focused antigenic responses in the adjacent lung. Multi-region tumor sequencing was not performed, so intratumor heterogeneity could not be excluded. A median of around 57 of the top 100 tumor clones turned up in the paired uninvolved adjacent lung, and approximately 30 of those clones also ranked among the top 100 of that same adjacent lung.

TCR beta CDR3 regions were sequenced from DNA using the immunoSEQ Assay. The published analysis was carried out like this. To compute T cell density, TCR beta template counts were normalized to usable DNA, which was estimated by amplifying housekeeping genes. The preseqR package was used to estimate richness by extrapolating to 400,000 templates for PBMC samples and to 120,000 templates for tissue samples. Clonality was defined as one minus Pielou's evenness. To identify tissue-enriched TCRs, differential abundance testing was run on productive amino-acid clonotypes with a minimum total count of 5 and an alpha of 0.1. Repertoire overlap between compartments was quantified with the Jaccard Index and Morisita Overlap Index. GLIPH grouped TCR beta CDR3s together with public tetramer-defined viral CDR3s, and a viral motif had to include at least three viral sequences and also show V-gene enrichment. TCRdb mirrors the immuneACCESS table, restricted to in-frame sequences. Some clones are absent from its copies; in checked studies, under half trace to an unresolved V gene, and the reason for the others is unknown. V and J calls and clone size come straight from that table; D and trimming were deduced from the DNA. The sample contains about 12,000 clones, 75% to 90% of them found a single time. The top ten constitute 28% of the sample.

At diagnosis, peripheral blood, uninvolved tumor-adjacent lung and tumor were collected and stored as a combination of fresh-frozen and FFPE material. Blood samples were analyzed as peripheral blood mononuclear cells for TCR repertoire profiling. This clone was seen only once. It has no known antigen specificity. No quality values exist for individual bases; no much larger clone is one base distant. The junction shows trimming of 3 bases on V and 2 bases on J, plus 5 bases between the germline ends. The CDR3 measures 12 amino acids from cysteine to phenylalanine. Only the CDR3 part of the read is kept: 36 bases, read in frame from the first base. Looking up the germline V gene yields CDR1 MDHEN and CDR2 SYDVKM.

The TCR was taken from a male donor aged 60 or over with stage I squamous cell lung carcinoma. The sample was peripheral blood, taken before any cancer treatment. The chain joins TRBV28 to TRBJ2-7, with an unclear D gene assignment. At the DNA level, the sequence is TGTGCCAGCAGTTTGTTCCCCTACGAGCAGTACTTC. It is translated as CASSLFPYEQYF.